A single sample gave rise to the 8 T cell receptor beta chains below, sequenced in a study of blood T cell repertoires in COVID-19 (dated by TCRdb to 2018 to 2020). The library was generated by the immunoSEQ multiplex PCR assay. The table was pulled from immuneACCESS by TCRdb, which kept in-frame rearrangements only. Such tables lose some clones; where checked, under half of the loss comes from unresolved V genes, and the rest has no known cause. The sample table lists over 85,000 clones, about 82% of them with a count of one. The ten largest make up nearly 3.5% of the sample. The source material was peripheral blood. The source is a man aged 50 to 60 with acute or convalescent COVID-19.

The gene calls are TRBV24-1 and TRBJ2-1; D might be TRBD2 (6 bases). The CDR3 spans 13 residues. V dropped 1 base and J dropped 8 bases, with 8 bases sitting between them. The germline gives CDR1 KGHDR, CDR2 SFDVKD. CDR3 residues: CATSDFGGDEQFF. In DNA, the CDR3 is TGTGCCACCAGTGATTTTGGAGGGGATGAGCAGTTCTTC.

The chain carries TRBV11-2 and TRBJ2-1; possible D gene TRBD2, 5 bases. CDR1 is SGHAT and CDR2 is FQNNGV in the germline V gene. This CDR3 is built from 13 residues. Trimming shortened V by 5 bases and J by 4 bases, and 9 bases separated the two germline ends. The CDR3 here is CASSPTGYNEQFF. The DNA of the CDR3 is TGTGCCAGCAGCCCGACGGGATACAATGAGCAGTTCTTC. Full variable domain (outside the CDR3, taken from reference TRBV11-2 and TRBJ2-1): EAGVAQSPRYKIIEKRQSVAFWCNPISGHATLYWYQQILGQGPKLLIQFQNNGVVDDSQLPKDRFSAERLKGVDSTLKIQPAKLEDSAVYLCASSPTGYNEQFFGPGTRLTVL.

This chain uses TRBV27 with TRBJ2-3, with TRBD2 matching over 10 bases. The germline gives CDR1 MNHEY, CDR2 SMNVEV (reference sequence). CDR3 size: 18 residues. V lost 6 bases to trimming and J lost 0 bases; unmatched junction nucleotides: 12. CDR3 bases: TGTGCCAGCAGCTTCTCCGATGGACTAGCGGACAGCACAGATACGCAGTATTTT. It yields the protein CASSFSDGLADSTDTQYF.

The chain links TRBV9 to TRBJ1-3; 8 bases are shared with TRBD1. The junction had 5 bases not matched to a gene; V was cut back by 1 base and J by 2 bases. The CDR3 consists of 16 residues. CDR1 and CDR2 (germline): SGDLS, YYNGEE. The CDR3 protein is CASSVTPTGAGNTIYF. The CDR3, as DNA: TGTGCCAGCAGCGTAACTCCGACAGGGGCTGGAAACACCATATATTTT.

This clone was observed a handful of times. The rearrangement uses TRBV5-1 and TRBJ2-7; TRBD2 matches at 11 bases. V was pared by 4 bases and J by 2 bases, with 5 bases of the junction left unmatched. CDR3 size: 15 residues. CDR1 and CDR2 from the germline V gene are SGHRS and YFSETQ. CDR3 in DNA: TGCGCCAGCAGCCTTGAACTAGCGGGAGCCTACGAGCAGTACTTC. This gives the protein CASSLELAGAYEQYF.

The V call is TRBV11-2, the J call TRBJ1-1; TRBD1 might be the D (6 bases). V lost 0 bases, J lost 1 base, and 9 bases lay in between. Germline assignment: CDR1 SGHAT and CDR2 FQNNGV. The CDR3 extends over 15 amino acids. DNA of the CDR3: TGTGCCAGCAGCTTAGAGCCGGACAGGAACACTGAAGCTTTCTTT. Amino acids: CASSLEPDRNTEAFF.

The rearrangement joins TRBV4-1 to TRBJ1-1; no reliable D call. The V gene's germline CDR1 is MGHRA and CDR2 YSYEKL. The CDR3 totals 12 residues. V was cut by 6 bases and J by 1 base, with 6 bases left in between. CDR3 sequence reads: CASRTQNTEAFF. CDR3 coding DNA: TGCGCCAGCAGGACACAGAACACTGAAGCTTTCTTT.

The chain links TRBV6-5 to TRBJ1-1; a possible D gene is TRBD1 (6 bases). Trimming pared 6 bases from V and 4 bases from J, leaving 12 bases between. The CDR3 contains 13 residues. CDR1 and CDR2 from the germline V gene are MNHEY and SVGAGI. The CDR3: CASRGHLSTEAFF. CDR3 sequence (DNA): TGTGCCAGCAGGGGACATCTGAGCACTGAAGCTTTCTTT.